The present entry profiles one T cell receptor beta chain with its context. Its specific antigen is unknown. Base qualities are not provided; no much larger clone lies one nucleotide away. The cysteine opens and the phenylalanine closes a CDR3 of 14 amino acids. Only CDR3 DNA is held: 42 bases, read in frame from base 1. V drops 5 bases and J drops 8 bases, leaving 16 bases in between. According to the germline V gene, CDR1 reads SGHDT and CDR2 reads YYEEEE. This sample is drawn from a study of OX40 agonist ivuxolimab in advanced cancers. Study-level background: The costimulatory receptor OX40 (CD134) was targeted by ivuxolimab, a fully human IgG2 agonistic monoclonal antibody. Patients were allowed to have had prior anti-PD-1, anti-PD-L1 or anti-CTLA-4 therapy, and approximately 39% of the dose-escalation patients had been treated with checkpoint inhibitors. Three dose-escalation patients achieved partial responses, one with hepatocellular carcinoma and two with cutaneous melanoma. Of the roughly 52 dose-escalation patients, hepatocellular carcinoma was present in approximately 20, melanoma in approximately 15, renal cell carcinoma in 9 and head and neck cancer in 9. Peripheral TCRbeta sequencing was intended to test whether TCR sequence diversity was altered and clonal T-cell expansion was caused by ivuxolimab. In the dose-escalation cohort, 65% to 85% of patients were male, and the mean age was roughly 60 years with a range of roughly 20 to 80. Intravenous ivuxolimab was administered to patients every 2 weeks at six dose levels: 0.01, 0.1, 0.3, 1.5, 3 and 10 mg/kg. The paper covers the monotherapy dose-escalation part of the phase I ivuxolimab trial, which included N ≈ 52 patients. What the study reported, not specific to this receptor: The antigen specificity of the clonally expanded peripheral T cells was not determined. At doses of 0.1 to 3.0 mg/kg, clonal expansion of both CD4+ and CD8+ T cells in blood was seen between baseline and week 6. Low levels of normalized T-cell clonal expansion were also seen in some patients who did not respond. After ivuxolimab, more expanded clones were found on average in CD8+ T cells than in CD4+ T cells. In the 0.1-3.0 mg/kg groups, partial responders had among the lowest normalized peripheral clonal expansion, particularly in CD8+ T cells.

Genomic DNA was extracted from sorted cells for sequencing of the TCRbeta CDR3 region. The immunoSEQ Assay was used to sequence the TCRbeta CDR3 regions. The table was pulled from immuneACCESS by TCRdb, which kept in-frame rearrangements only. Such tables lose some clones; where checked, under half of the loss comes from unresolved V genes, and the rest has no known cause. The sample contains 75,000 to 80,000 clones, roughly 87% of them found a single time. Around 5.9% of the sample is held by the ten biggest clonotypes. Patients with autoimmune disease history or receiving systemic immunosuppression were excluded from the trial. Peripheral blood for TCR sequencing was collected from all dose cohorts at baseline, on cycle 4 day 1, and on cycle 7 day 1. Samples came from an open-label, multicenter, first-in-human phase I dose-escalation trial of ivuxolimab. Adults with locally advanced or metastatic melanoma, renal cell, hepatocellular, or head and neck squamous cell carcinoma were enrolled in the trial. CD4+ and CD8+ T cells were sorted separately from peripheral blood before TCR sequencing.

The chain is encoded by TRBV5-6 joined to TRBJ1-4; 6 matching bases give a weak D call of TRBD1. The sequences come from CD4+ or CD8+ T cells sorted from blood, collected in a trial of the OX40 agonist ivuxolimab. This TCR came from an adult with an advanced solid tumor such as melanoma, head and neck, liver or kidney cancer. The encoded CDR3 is CASRDGTLGEKLFF. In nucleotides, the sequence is TGTGCCAGCAGGGACGGGACACTAGGAGAAAAACTGTTTTTT.